The 10 T cell receptor beta chains in this list originate from one sample, sequenced in a study of T cell responses to AZD1222 COVID-19 vaccine. Profiling relied on immunoSEQ multiplex PCR, and the TCRdb table lists in-frame clones only, not all of them. The data contain about 160,000 clones, around 90% of them singletons. Sequences were derived from peripheral blood, sampled on day 0 of AZD1222 vaccination. These receptors all stem from an adult in good health.

V and J are TRBV6-5 and TRBJ1-5, with 7 positions matching TRBD1. V was clipped by 6 bases and J by 6 bases; unmatched bases: 8. The CDR3 consists of 14 residues. Germline V gene data show CDR1 as MNHEY and CDR2 as SVGAGI. The CDR3 nucleotides are TGTGCCAGCAGCCAAGACAGGGCGGGTCAGCCCCAGCATTTT. This encodes CASSQDRAGQPQHF.

The chain uses TRBV18 and TRBJ1-5; D unclear. Germline V gives CDR1 KGHSH, CDR2 LQKENI. With 0 bases removed from V and 4 bases from J, the gap between germline ends came to 10 bases. The CDR3 has 15 residues. CDR3: CASSPPRRGNQPQHF. The CDR3 region has the DNA TGTGCCAGCTCACCACCGAGACGGGGAAATCAGCCCCAGCATTTT.

CDR3 coding DNA: TGTGCCAGCAGCCCGAGAAGAGGGAAAGCTAACTATGGCTACACCTTC. Amino acids: CASSPRRGKANYGYTF. The gene calls are TRBV14 and TRBJ1-2; D is uncertain. The V gene lost 4 bases and the J gene lost 0 bases, with 15 bases spanning the gap. Germline lookup yields CDR1 SGHDN and CDR2 FVKESK. The CDR3 is made up of 16 amino acids.

In DNA form, the CDR3 reads TGTGCCAGTAGTAGGTGGTCTGATGGGACAGGCCACTACGAGCAGTACTTC. Translating gives CASSRWSDGTGHYEQYF. This chain links TRBV19 with TRBJ2-7; 8 bases line up with TRBD1. The CDR3 runs 17 residues. The germline gives CDR1 LNHDA, CDR2 SQIVND (reference sequence). The V and J ends lost 4 bases and 3 bases, in that order; junction bases with no gene match: 14. The complete variable domain, with remaining parts taken from reference TRBV19 and TRBJ2-7, reads DGGITQSPKYLFRKEGQNVTLSCEQNLNHDAMYWYRQDPGQGLRLIYYSQIVNDFQKGDIAEGYSVSREKKESFPLTVTSAQKNPTAFYLCASSRWSDGTGHYEQYFGPGTRLTVT.

This clone was counted once. CDR3 bases: TGTGCCAGCAGTACGCGGGGAGCCTTTGGCACAGATACGCAGTATTTT. It yields the protein CASSTRGAFGTDTQYF. The chain uses TRBV28 and TRBJ2-3; D is possibly TRBD2 (6 bases). Trimming stripped 5 bases from V and 1 base from J, with 16 bases between. This CDR3 is 16 amino acids long. Looked up from germline, CDR1 is MDHEN and CDR2 is SYDVKM.

This clone appeared once. The gene calls are TRBV10-3 and TRBJ2-3, with 9 bases that match TRBD2. V shed 4 bases, J shed 3 bases, and the junction held 8 bases outside the gene matches. Per the germline V gene, CDR1 is ENHRY and CDR2 is SYGVKD. This CDR3 has 16 amino acids. CDR3 sequence (DNA): TGTGCCATCAGTGGGATAGCGGGAGCACGGACAGATACGCAGTATTTT. Translation: CAISGIAGARTDTQYF.

The chain links TRBV10-2 to TRBJ2-7; 7 nucleotides agree with TRBD1. The CDR3 is made up of 15 amino acids. Per germline, CDR1 WSHSY and CDR2 SAAADI. With V trimmed by 6 bases and J by 3 bases, 11 bases remained unmatched. Here the CDR3 reads CASRSQDRNRYEQYF. CDR3 coding DNA: TGCGCCAGCAGAAGTCAGGACAGGAACCGCTACGAGCAGTACTTC.

This chain links TRBV2 with TRBJ1-2; tentative D call: TRBD1 (6 bases). This CDR3 region has 11 residues. Trimming removed 6 bases from V and 8 bases from J, with 10 bases in between. CDR1 SNHLY and CDR2 FYNNEI come from the germline V gene. The CDR3 coding sequence is TGTGCCAGCAGCAGGACAGAAGGCTACACCTTC. Its translation: CASSRTEGYTF.

The chain recombines TRBV11-2 with TRBJ1-1; 10 bases are shared with TRBD1. V dropped 2 bases and J dropped 5; count of bases not matched to a gene: 2. The CDR3 has 14 residues. The germline CDR1 and CDR2 sequences are SGHAT and FQNNGV. This chain's CDR3 is CASSLPGQGTEAFF. The CDR3 nucleotides read TGTGCCAGCAGCTTACCGGGACAGGGGACTGAAGCTTTCTTT.

The chain uses TRBV5-6 and TRBJ1-6; tentatively, D is TRBD1 (5 bases). CDR3 size: 15 residues. The V and J ends lost 2 bases and 9 bases respectively, with 15 bases between them. Per germline, CDR1 SGHDT and CDR2 YYEEEE. In DNA, the CDR3 is TGTGCCAGCAGCTTCGGTTCTCAGGGTTTTTCACCCCTCCACTTT. This sequence encodes CASSFGSQGFSPLHF.